One sample yielded the 9 T cell receptor beta chains listed below, sequenced in a study of shared clonotypes between healthy human individuals. The table came from immunoSEQ multiplex PCR; TCRdb's copy has only in-frame clones and leaves some out. The sample lists millions of clones, roughly nine tenths occurring once. Specimen: naive CD4+ T cells sorted from blood. The subset is: CD45RA+ positively selected. The receptors derive from a man aged 18 to 29 in good health.

This chain uses TRBV5-1 with TRBJ2-7, with D possibly being TRBD2 (8 bases). Trimming removed 5 bases from V and 9 bases from J, with 24 bases in between. The V gene's germline CDR1 is SGHRS and CDR2 YFSETQ. This CDR3 spans 15 amino acids. Here the CDR3 DNA reads TGCGCCAGCAGACTCTTGGGGACAGCGGGGGACAGGCAGTACTTC. This encodes CASRLLGTAGDRQYF.

This clone was seen a single time. CDR3 sequence reads: CASRSASGGHTYEQYF. The CDR3 DNA reads TGTGCCAGCAGGTCAGCGAGCGGGGGCCATACCTACGAGCAGTACTTC. The chain couples TRBV28 to TRBJ2-7, with 8 bases lining up with TRBD2. This CDR3 has 16 residues. J gave up 2 bases and V 6 bases, and 12 bases lay outside the gene matches. The germline V gene encodes CDR1 MDHEN and CDR2 SYDVKM.

The J gene is TRBJ2-7, the V gene TRBV21-1; the DNA was not compared with TRBD1, the D call given in the table. TRBV21-1 is deemed a pseudogene. The CDR3 totals 17 residues. CDR3 region: CASSAQVATGVHYEQYF. In DNA form, the CDR3 reads TGTGCCAGCAGCGCCCAGGTCGCGACAGGGGTTCACTACGAGCAGTACTTC.

Note on this clone: Within the sample, other DNA sequences also encode this same CDR3. The rearrangement uses TRBV7-3 and TRBJ2-3; D ambiguous. This CDR3 comprises 13 residues. Germline CDR1 SGHTA, CDR2 FQGTGA. Trimming left V 3 bases short and J 0 bases short, with 4 bases between. The CDR3 loop is CASSFGSTDTQYF. The CDR3 DNA reads TGTGCCAGCAGCTTTGGCAGCACAGATACGCAGTATTTT.

This chain links TRBV7-2 with TRBJ1-2, with 7 bases that match TRBD1. V gave up 5 bases and J gave up 7 bases; unmatched junction bases: 7. CDR1 and CDR2 (germline): SGHTA, FQGNSA. The CDR3 spans 13 residues. CDR3 region: CASSQQGYTGYTF. The CDR3 DNA sequence: TGTGCCAGCAGCCAACAGGGGTATACTGGCTACACCTTC. Looking up the rest from reference TRBV7-2 and TRBJ1-2 gives the full variable domain: GAGVSQSPSNKVTEKGKDVELRCDPISGHTALYWYRQSLGQGLEFLIYFQGNSAPDKSGLPSDRFSAERTGGSVSTLTIQRTQQEDSAVYLCASSQQGYTGYTFGSGTRLTVV.

This rearrangement joins TRBV5-1 to TRBJ2-1, with 8 nucleotides matching TRBD1. Losses at the gene ends were 4 bases for V and 3 bases for J; bases not matched to a gene: 3. Germline V gene sequence: CDR1 SGHRS, CDR2 YFSETQ. The CDR3 is 14 amino acids. CDR3 residues: CASSTGGNYNEQFF. The CDR3 DNA follows: TGCGCCAGCAGCACAGGGGGGAACTACAATGAGCAGTTCTTC. The entire variable domain, with the rest obtained from reference TRBV5-1 and TRBJ2-1, is as follows: KAGVTQTPRYLIKTRGQQVTLSCSPISGHRSVSWYQQTPGQGLQFLFEYFSETQRNKGNFPGRFSGRQFSNSRSEMNVSTLELGDSALYLCASSTGGNYNEQFFGPGTRLTVL.

This chain joins TRBV6-1 and TRBJ1-1; possibly TRBD1 for D (5 bases). The CDR3 sequence is 15 residues long. V was cut by 2 bases and J by 0 bases, with 10 bases left in between. The germline gives CDR1 MNHNS, CDR2 SASEGT. The CDR3 protein is CASSEQGSLNTEAFF. DNA for the CDR3: TGTGCCAGCAGTGAACAGGGCAGCTTGAACACTGAAGCTTTCTTT.

This clone was picked up one time. The chain is built from TRBV2 and TRBJ1-4; 9 positions agree with TRBD1. The CDR3 sequence is 16 residues long. CDR1 is SNHLY and CDR2 is FYNNEI in the germline V gene. Germline trimming cut 4 bases from V and 3 bases from J; bases unmatched to any gene: 6. CDR3 in DNA: TGTGCCAGCAGTGGATACACAGGGGGCGCTAATGAAAAACTGTTTTTT. Its translation: CASSGYTGGANEKLFF.

This clone has just one count. This sequence joins TRBV7-2 and TRBJ2-7; 11 bases agree with TRBD2. J was trimmed by 5 bases and V by 4 bases; bases with no gene match: 10. CDR3 length: 16 residues. Per the germline V gene, CDR1 is SGHTA and CDR2 is FQGNSA. CDR3 residues: CASSSSVLAGAHEQYF. The DNA for the CDR3 is TGTGCCAGCAGCTCATCGGTACTAGCGGGAGCTCACGAGCAGTACTTC.